A selection of T cell receptor beta chains follows, all from one sample in a study of blood T cell repertoires in COVID-19. The table came from immunoSEQ multiplex PCR; TCRdb's copy has only in-frame clones and leaves some out. The sample has 200,000 to 250,000 clones, around 81% seen once. The sequencing sample was made of peripheral blood. These TCRs come from a human donor in a cohort sampled during active COVID-19. Both conserved end residues are part of each CDR3. The D gene is left open where the match is weak. Size is omitted from some rows. Given values are once, few, many or a class for expanded clones.

>TRBV28|TRBJ1-1|.|.
TGTGCCAGCAGTTTGGGCAGGGTCGCTGAAGCTTTCTTT
CASSLGRVAEAFF
>TRBV7-2|TRBJ1-2|.|.
TGTGCCAGCAGCCCTCCCCCGGCGGTCTATGGCTACACCTTC
CASSPPPAVYGYTF
>TRBV27|TRBJ1-5|.|.
TGTGCCAGCTGGCACGACAGCCACAATCAGCCCCAGCATTTT
CASWHDSHNQPQHF
>TRBV5-1|TRBJ1-2|.|.
TGCGCCAGCAGCTTGGTGTGGGAGGGGACAATAAACTATGGCTACACCTTC
CASSLVWEGTINYGYTF
>TRBV6-5|TRBJ1-4|few|.
TGTGCCAGCAGTTCCCGTTTGGGGCTGGTGGGTGAAAAACTGTTTTTT
CASSSRLGLVGEKLFF
>TRBV9|TRBJ2-2|.|.
TGTGCCAGCAGCGTAGGTGTAGAGGAGGGCACCGGGGAGCTGTTTTTT
CASSVGVEEGTGELFF
>TRBV30|TRBJ2-3|.|.
TGTGCCTGGAGTGTACAGGGTAGAGATACGCAGTATTTT
CAWSVQGRDTQYF
>TRBV5-4|TRBJ2-7|.|TRBD2
TGTGCCAGCAGCTTGGGAGGACTAGCAGTCTACGAGCAGTACTTC
CASSLGGLAVYEQYF
>TRBV29-1|TRBJ2-3|few|TRBD1
TGCAGCGTCCGGACAGGGGTGGATACGCAGTATTTT
CSVRTGVDTQYF
>TRBV5-6|TRBJ2-7|.|.
TGTGCCAGCAGCTTGAGGGGCTTTGAGTCCTACGAGCAGTACTTC
CASSLRGFESYEQYF
>TRBV23-1|TRBJ2-3|.|TRBD2
TGCGCCAGCAGGACCCTACGGGTTGGAGCGGGAGAGGGCACAGATACGCAGTATTTT
CASRTLRVGAGEGTDTQYF
>TRBV3-1/TRBV3-2|TRBJ2-3|once|.
TGTGCCAGCAGCCAAGATCAAAATACGCAGTATTTT
CASSQDQNTQYF
>TRBV5-1|TRBJ2-7|.|TRBD1
TGCGCCAGCAGCTTGTGGGAGACAGGGGACGAGCAGTACTTC
CASSLWETGDEQYF
>TRBV4-2|TRBJ1-4|.|.
TGTGCCAGCAGCCAAGAGCAGTCTTCAACTAATGAAAAACTGTTTTTT
CASSQEQSSTNEKLFF
>TRBV7-7|TRBJ2-3|.|.
TGTGCTAGCAGCTTAGCAGCTGGAGATACGCAGTATTTT
CASSLAAGDTQYF
>TRBV27|TRBJ2-7|.|TRBD1
TGTGCCAGCAGCAGACAGGGGGCGCGTTACGAGCAGTACTTC
CASSRQGARYEQYF
>TRBV19|TRBJ2-2|.|.
TGTGCCAGTATGAAGGGGCGGAACACCGGGGAGCTGTTTTTT
CASMKGRNTGELFF
>TRBV19|TRBJ1-2|.|.
TGTGCCAGTAGTATTCAGGGTCCCTATGGCTACACCTTC
CASSIQGPYGYTF
>TRBV9|TRBJ2-1|.|TRBD1
TGTGCCAGCAGCGCCCGGGACAGGACCTACAATGAGCAGTTCTTC
CASSARDRTYNEQFF
>TRBV6-5|TRBJ1-2|.|TRBD1
TGTGCCAGCAGGAGCAGGGACAGCGGTAACTATGGCTACACCTTC
CASRSRDSGNYGYTF
>TRBV27|TRBJ1-2|.|.
TGTGCCAGCAGTAATACAGGTCCTGACTATGGCTACACCTTC
CASSNTGPDYGYTF
>TRBV19|TRBJ1-1|.|.
TGTGCCAGTTATCGGGGGACCCACACTGAAGCTTTCTTT
CASYRGTHTEAFF
>TRBV28|TRBJ1-2|.|.
TGTGCCAGCAGTACGAGCCATGAACGGGGAGGCGGCTACACCTTC
CASSTSHERGGGYTF
>TRBV4-3|TRBJ1-2|.|TRBD1
TGCGCCAGCAGCCTTTCAGGGACAGCTAACTATGGCTACACCTTC
CASSLSGTANYGYTF
>TRBV27|TRBJ1-2|once|.
TGTGCCAGCAGACAACTAGGGACATTTAACTATGGCTACACCTTC
CASRQLGTFNYGYTF
>TRBV6-5|TRBJ1-5|.|.
TGTGCCAGCAGTTACCGCTATAGCAATCAGCCCCAGCATTTT
CASSYRYSNQPQHF
>TRBV4-2|TRBJ1-2|.|TRBD1
TGTGCCAGCAGGCCCTCGAGCACAGGGGACTATGGCTACACCTTC
CASRPSSTGDYGYTF